This record looks at one T cell receptor beta chain sequence and its context. This specimen comes from a study of T cell responses to AZD1222 COVID-19 vaccine. The table came from immunoSEQ multiplex PCR; TCRdb's copy has only in-frame clones and leaves some out. This repertoire shows under 120,000 clones, more than 85% found once; its top ten account for 1% to 1.5%. CDR3 length: 14 residues. Material: peripheral blood, obtained on day 0 of AZD1222 vaccination. The chain recombines TRBV21-1 with TRBJ1-1. TRBV21-1 is a pseudogene locus. This sequence originates from an adult in good health. CDR3 sequence (DNA): TGTGCCAGCACCCCCGACGCCATGAACACTGAAGCTTTCTTT. Translating it yields CASTPDAMNTEAFF.